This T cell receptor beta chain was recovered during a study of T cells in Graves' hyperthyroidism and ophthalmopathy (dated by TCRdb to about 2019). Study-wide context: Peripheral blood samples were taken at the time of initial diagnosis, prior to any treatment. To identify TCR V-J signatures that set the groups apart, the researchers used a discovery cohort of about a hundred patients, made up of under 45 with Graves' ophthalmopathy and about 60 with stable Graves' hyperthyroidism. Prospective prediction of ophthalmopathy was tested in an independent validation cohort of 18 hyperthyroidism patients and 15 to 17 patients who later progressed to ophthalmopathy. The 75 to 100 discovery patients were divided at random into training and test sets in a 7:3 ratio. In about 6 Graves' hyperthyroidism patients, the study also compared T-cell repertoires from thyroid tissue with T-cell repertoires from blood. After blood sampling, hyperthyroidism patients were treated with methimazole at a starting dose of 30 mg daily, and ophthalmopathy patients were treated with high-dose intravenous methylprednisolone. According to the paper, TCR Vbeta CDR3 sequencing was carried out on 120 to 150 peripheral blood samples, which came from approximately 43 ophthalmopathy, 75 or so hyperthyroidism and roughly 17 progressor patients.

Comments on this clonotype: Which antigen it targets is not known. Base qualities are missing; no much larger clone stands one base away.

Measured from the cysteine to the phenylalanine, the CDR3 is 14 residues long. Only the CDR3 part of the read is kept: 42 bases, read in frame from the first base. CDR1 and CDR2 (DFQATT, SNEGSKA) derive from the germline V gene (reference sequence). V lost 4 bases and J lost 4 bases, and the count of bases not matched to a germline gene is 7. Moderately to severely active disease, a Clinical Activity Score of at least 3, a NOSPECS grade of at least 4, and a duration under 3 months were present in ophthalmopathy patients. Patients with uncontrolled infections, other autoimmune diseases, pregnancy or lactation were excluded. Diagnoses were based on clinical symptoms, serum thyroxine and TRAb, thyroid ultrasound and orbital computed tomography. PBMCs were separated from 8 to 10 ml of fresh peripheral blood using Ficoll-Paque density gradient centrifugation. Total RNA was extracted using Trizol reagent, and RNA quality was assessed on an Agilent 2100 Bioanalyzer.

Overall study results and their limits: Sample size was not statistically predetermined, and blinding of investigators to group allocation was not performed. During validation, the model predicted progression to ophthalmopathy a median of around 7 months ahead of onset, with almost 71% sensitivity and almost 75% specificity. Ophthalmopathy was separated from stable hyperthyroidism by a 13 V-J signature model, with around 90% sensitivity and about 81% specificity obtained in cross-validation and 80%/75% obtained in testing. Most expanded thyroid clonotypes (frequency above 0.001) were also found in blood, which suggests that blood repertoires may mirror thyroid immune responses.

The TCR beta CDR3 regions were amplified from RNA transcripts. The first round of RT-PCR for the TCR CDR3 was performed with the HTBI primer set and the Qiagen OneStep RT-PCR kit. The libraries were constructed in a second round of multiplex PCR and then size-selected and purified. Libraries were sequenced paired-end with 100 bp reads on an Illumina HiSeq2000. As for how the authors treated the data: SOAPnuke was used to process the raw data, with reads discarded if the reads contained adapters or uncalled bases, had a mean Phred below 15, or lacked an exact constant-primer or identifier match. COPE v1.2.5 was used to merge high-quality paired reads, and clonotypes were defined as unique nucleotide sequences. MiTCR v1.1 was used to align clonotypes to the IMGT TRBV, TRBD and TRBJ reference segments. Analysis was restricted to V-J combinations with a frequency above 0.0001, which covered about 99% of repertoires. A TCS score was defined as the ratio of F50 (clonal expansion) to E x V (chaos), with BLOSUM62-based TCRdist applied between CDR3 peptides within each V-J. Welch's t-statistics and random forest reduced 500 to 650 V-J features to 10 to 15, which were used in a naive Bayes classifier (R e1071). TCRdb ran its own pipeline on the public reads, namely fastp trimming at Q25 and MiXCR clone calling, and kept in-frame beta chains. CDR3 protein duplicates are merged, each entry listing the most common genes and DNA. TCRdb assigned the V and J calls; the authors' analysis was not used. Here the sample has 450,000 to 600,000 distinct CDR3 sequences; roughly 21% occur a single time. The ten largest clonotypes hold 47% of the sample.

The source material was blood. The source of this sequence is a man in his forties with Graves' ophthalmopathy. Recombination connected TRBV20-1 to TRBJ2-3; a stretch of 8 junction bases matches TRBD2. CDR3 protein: CSATTSGAADTQYF. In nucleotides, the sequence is TGCAGTGCTACCACTAGCGGAGCTGCAGATACGCAGTATTTT.